The 13 T cell receptor beta chains in this list originate from one sample, sequenced in a study of OX40 agonist ivuxolimab in advanced cancers. Libraries were built with the immunoSEQ multiplex PCR assay. Entries here come from immuneACCESS through TCRdb and include only in-frame sequences with V and J called. Some clones fail to appear in such tables; in the studies checked, an unresolved V gene covers under half of the shortfall, and the cause of the remainder is unknown. The sample table lists 90,000 to 100,000 clones, approximately 90% of them with a count of one. The ten most abundant clones make up just under 0.8% of the sample. The specimen was CD4+ or CD8+ T cells sorted from blood, collected in a trial of the OX40 agonist ivuxolimab. The receptors here all came from an adult with an advanced solid tumor such as melanoma, head and neck, liver or kidney cancer.

The chain joins TRBV7-2 to TRBJ2-3; 7 bases agree with TRBD1. J was trimmed by 7 bases and V by 5 bases; bases with no gene match: 6. CDR1 is SGHTA and CDR2 is FQGNSA in the germline V gene. The CDR3 sequence is 13 residues long. CDR3 residues: CASSPGQRHTQYF. CDR3 bases: TGTGCCAGCAGCCCGGGACAGCGGCATACGCAGTATTTT.

Notes on this clone: The same CDR3 arises from other DNA sequences in this sample as well. The chain employs TRBV30 and TRBJ1-2; D uncertain. The ends were cut back, 5 bases at V and 0 bases at J, with 4 bases in the middle. CDR3 size: 11 residues. Germline V gene sequence: CDR1 GTSNPN, CDR2 SVGIG (reference sequence). The DNA of the CDR3 is TGTGCCTGGTCGGCTAACTATGGCTACACCTTC. Protein sequence: CAWSANYGYTF.

This chain uses TRBV5-1 with TRBJ2-2; D may correspond to TRBD1 or TRBD2 (5 bases each). The V and J ends lost 0 bases and 4 bases respectively, with 7 bases between them. CDR3 length: 14 amino acids. Germline V lookup: CDR1 SGHRS, CDR2 YFSETQ. CDR3 amino acids: CASSLAGPTGELFF. The DNA for the CDR3 is TGCGCCAGCAGCTTGGCGGGACCCACCGGGGAGCTGTTTTTT.

This chain joins TRBV10-3 and TRBJ2-4, with D possibly being TRBD1 or TRBD2 (5 bases each). Trimming pared 9 bases from V and 0 bases from J, leaving 12 bases between. CDR3 length: 14 amino acids. Looked up from germline, CDR1 is ENHRY and CDR2 is SYGVKD. This chain's CDR3 is CAIGDGVAKNIQYF. The CDR3 nucleotides are TGTGCCATAGGGGACGGGGTAGCCAAAAACATTCAGTACTTC.

The rearrangement joins TRBV7-3 to TRBJ2-5, with 7 bases identical to TRBD2. The J segment lost 1 base and the V segment lost 5 bases, leaving 10 bases of the junction unmatched. Germline values: CDR1 SGHTA, CDR2 FQGTGA. The CDR3 length is 16 residues. CDR3 nucleotides: TGTGCCAGCAGCCTACCCTCGGCGGGGGTCCAAGAGACCCAGTACTTC. This codes for CASSLPSAGVQETQYF.

The J gene is TRBJ1-1, the V gene TRBV12-5, with 7 bases aligning to TRBD1. The V and J ends lost 4 bases and 1 base, in that order; junction bases with no gene match: 18. CDR1 and CDR2 from the germline V gene are LGHNT and FRNRAP. This CDR3 is built from 19 residues. Here the CDR3 DNA reads TGTGCTAGTGGTTCTCCAAAGGGGGGTTGGGGACAGAGGAACACTGAAGCTTTCTTT. Its protein product is CASGSPKGGWGQRNTEAFF.

This chain links TRBV7-2 with TRBJ2-6, with a weak D call TRBD2 (6 bases). The CDR3 length is 17 residues. Germline V gives CDR1 SGHTA, CDR2 FQGNSA. Trimming stripped 4 bases from V and 4 bases from J, with 17 bases between. CDR3 coding DNA: TGTGCCAGCAGCTCCCAATCTAGCGCAAGCGGGGCCAACGTCCTGACTTTC. It specifies CASSSQSSASGANVLTF.

The chain carries TRBV28 and TRBJ2-5; possibly TRBD1 for D (5 bases). The CDR3 extends over 14 amino acids. The V end lost 2 bases, the J end lost 1 base, and 8 bases lay between the germline ends. CDR1 MDHEN and CDR2 SYDVKM come from the germline V gene. The CDR3 loop reads CASSLPRAQETQYF. In DNA, the CDR3 is TGTGCCAGCAGTTTACCCAGGGCCCAAGAGACCCAGTACTTC.

The chain joins TRBV5-1 to TRBJ2-7, with D perhaps matching TRBD1 or TRBD2 (5 bases each). This CDR3 region has 13 residues. The V end lost 4 bases, the J end lost 3 bases, and 11 bases lay between the germline ends. The germline gives CDR1 SGHRS, CDR2 YFSETQ. The CDR3 sequence is CASSPGTIYEQYF. The DNA for the CDR3 is TGCGCCAGCAGCCCAGGGACCATCTACGAGCAGTACTTC.

The count of this clone is one. Different DNA sequences within this sample yield the same CDR3. The chain combines TRBV7-9 with TRBJ2-5, with D perhaps TRBD1 (5 bases). Trimming left V 6 bases short and J 4 bases short, with 9 bases between. Germline V CDR1 and CDR2: SEHNR, FQNEAQ (reference sequence). CDR3 length: 12 residues. CDR3 region: CASSPRGETQYF. In DNA form, the CDR3 reads TGTGCCAGCAGTCCTAGGGGAGAGACCCAGTACTTC.

The chain combines TRBV30 with TRBJ1-6, with D possibly matching TRBD1 (6 bases). V dropped 4 bases and J dropped 1 base, with 8 bases sitting between them. Germline CDR1 GTSNPN, CDR2 SVGIG (reference sequence). The CDR3 contains 14 residues. As DNA, the CDR3 is TGTGCCTGGACAGGGGTATCCTATAATTCACCCCTCCACTTT. Translating it yields CAWTGVSYNSPLHF.

CDR3 amino acids: CASSYPDSGSRPQHF. CDR3 DNA: TGTGCCAGCAGTTACCCAGACAGCGGTAGTCGGCCCCAGCATTTT. The chain uses TRBV6-6 and TRBJ1-5; maybe TRBD1 (5 bases). Trimming shortened V by 2 bases and J by 9 bases, and 17 bases separated the two germline ends. CDR1 MNHNY and CDR2 SVGAGI come from the germline V gene (reference sequence). The CDR3 length is 15 residues.

The chain is built from TRBV7-2 and TRBJ1-4; a weak D match, TRBD1 (6 bases). Germline CDR1 SGHTA, CDR2 FQGNSA. V was clipped by 5 bases and J by 7 bases, with 11 bases between them. The length of the CDR3 is 13 residues. The CDR3 region is CASSPGGPEKLFF. CDR3 nucleotide sequence: TGTGCCAGCAGCCCGGGGGGGCCTGAAAAACTGTTTTTT.